Given below is one T cell receptor (beta chain) in context. This clonotype was detected ten times or more. The specificity of this receptor is unknown. The record has no base qualities; no much larger clone is one base away. Reading from cysteine to phenylalanine, the CDR3 counts 12 amino acids. Solely the CDR3 DNA is kept, with 36 bases framed from the first base. CDR1 is given as SGHNT and CDR2 as YYREEE, both from the germline V gene (reference sequence). From V the trimming removes 0 bases and from J it removes 11 bases, while the gene matches leave 4 bases of the junction unaccounted for. This specimen belongs to a study of CD8+CD57+ T cells in acquired aplastic anemia (dated by TCRdb to the late 2010s). In terms of the full investigation: Extracted DNA from sorted CD4+ and CD8+ cells averaged about 3.4 ug, ranging from 0.2 to 27.4 ug. A CD8+CD57+ expansion meant a frequency higher than the mean frequency seen in healthy subjects. General findings and caveats noted by the study authors: Some 27 CD8+ CDR3 sequences were found in both patients and controls but appeared to be highly expressed in patients and within the immunodominant clones of the patients. No significant difference in CD8+ Simpson's diversity was found between patients and healthy controls (P=0.060).

Expansion of CD8+CD57+ cells had been shown by flow cytometry in the patients chosen for sequencing. Severe acquired aplastic anemia was diagnosed in all patients according to International Study of Aplastic Anemia and Agranulocytosis and Camitta criteria. No therapy had been received by the patients at the time of blood sampling. TCR repertoires of sorted CD4+ and CD8+ blood T cells from severe aplastic anemia patients and healthy subjects were deep-sequenced in the study. In the USA, patient enrollment took place under clinicaltrials.gov protocols 00001620, 01623167, 00001397, 00071045, 00081523 and 00961064. Ficoll-Paque density gradient centrifugation was used to isolate peripheral blood mononuclear cells. Before DNA was extracted, CD4+ and CD8+ T cells were sorted using either FACS or magnetic beads. Genomic DNA was used as template for profiling of TCR beta VDJ combinations and CDR3 sequences. TCR repertoire sequencing was run on an Illumina HiSeq 2000. Per the original workflow: Repertoire assessment relied on Simpson's diversity index, CDR3 size and DJ length profiles, and TRBV/TRBJ rearrangement plots. The most abundant DNA sequence in the deep sequencing data was defined as the immunodominant clone. CDR3 amino acid sequences were checked for sharing between subjects and were compared against published repertoires and the VDJdb database. Through fastp at Q25 and MiXCR, TCRdb rebuilt clones from the public reads, retaining in-frame beta chains. Every distinct CDR3 protein forms one entry, paired with its most common genes and DNA. TCRdb's processing, not the authors' own work, is the source of the V and J calls. The sample table holds about 190,000 distinct CDR3 sequences, of which 48% were seen once. The ten largest clones add up to around 8.8% of the sample.

Sequencing was done on a sample of sorted CD4+, CD8+, or CD8+CD57+ T cells (not recorded which) from PBMCs. The chain employs TRBV5-4 and TRBJ2-7; 8 nucleotides in the junction match TRBD2. The receptor was derived from a human donor with aplastic anemia. The CDR3 region has the sequence CASSLEQREKYF. The sequenced DNA is TGTGCCAGCAGCTTGGAACAGCGGGAGAAGTACTTC.